The sequence of this T cell receptor (beta chain) was determined in a study of cytomegalovirus exposure and HLA in healthy donors. The CDR3 is 13 amino acids. V was shortened by 0 bases and J by 8 bases, with 10 bases between the two germline ends. CDR1 and CDR2 from the germline V gene are LGHNT and FRNRAP. PCR employed 60 Vbeta and 13 Jbeta primers. Assay used: immunoSEQ multiplex PCR; TCRdb lists only in-frame clones, some missing. The sample includes about 160,000 clones, roughly three quarters of them seen just once. Sequencing input: PBMCs. This sequence originates from a man aged 40-49 years in good health and CMV-seropositive. The chain joins TRBV12-5 to TRBJ1-1; D remains unclear. CDR3 nucleotides: TGTGCTAGTGGTTTGGTACGGGGAGCCGAAGCTTTCTTT. This sequence encodes CASGLVRGAEAFF.